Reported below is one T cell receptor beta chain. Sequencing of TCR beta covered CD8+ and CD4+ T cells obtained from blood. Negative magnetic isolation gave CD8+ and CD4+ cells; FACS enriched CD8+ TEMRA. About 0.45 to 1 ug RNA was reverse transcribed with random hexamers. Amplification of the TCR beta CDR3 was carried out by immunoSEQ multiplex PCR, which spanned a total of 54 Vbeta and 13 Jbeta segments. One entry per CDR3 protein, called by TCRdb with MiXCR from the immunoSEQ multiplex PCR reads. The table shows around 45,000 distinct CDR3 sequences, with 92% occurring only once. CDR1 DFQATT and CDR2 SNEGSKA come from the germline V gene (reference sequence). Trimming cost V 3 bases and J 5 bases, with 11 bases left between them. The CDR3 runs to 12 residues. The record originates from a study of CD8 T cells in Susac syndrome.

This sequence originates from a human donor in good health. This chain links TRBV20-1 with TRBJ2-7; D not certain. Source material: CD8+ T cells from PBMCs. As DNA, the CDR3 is TGCAGTGCTAGGTGGCTAACTGACGAGCAGTACTTC. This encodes CSARWLTDEQYF.